The next 21 T cell receptor beta chains were all read from a single sample in a study of blood T cell repertoires in COVID-19. Repertoires were generated with immunoSEQ multiplex PCR, while TCRdb's copy carries only in-frame clones and drops some. The data hold approximately 70,000 clones, with approximately 89% observed a single time. The sequenced sample was peripheral blood. The receptors stem from a woman in her 70s with acute or convalescent COVID-19.

The chain combines TRBV6-6 with TRBJ2-3; 8 positions match TRBD2. The V and J ends lost 5 bases and 2 bases, in that order; junction bases with no gene match: 9. The CDR3 extends over 16 amino acids. Germline CDR1 and CDR2: MNHNY and SVGAGI (reference sequence). The CDR3 bases are TGTGCCAGCAGTCTTCCTTTAGCGGGACTCACAGATACGCAGTATTTT. This codes for CASSLPLAGLTDTQYF.

This rearrangement joins TRBV28 to TRBJ1-3; weak D call: TRBD1 (5 bases). V dropped 10 bases and J dropped 2 bases, with 15 bases sitting between them. Germline CDR1 and CDR2: MDHEN and SYDVKM. The CDR3 runs 14 residues. The CDR3, as DNA: TGTGCCACCCTACACCAGGGTACTGGAAACACCATATATTTT. It is translated as CATLHQGTGNTIYF.

The genes are TRBV14 and TRBJ2-5, with no clear D. Germline V gene data show CDR1 as SGHDN and CDR2 as FVKESK. The CDR3 has 14 amino acids. Trimming pared 0 bases from V and 4 bases from J, leaving 9 bases between. The CDR3 sequence: CASSQESYRETQYF. The CDR3 DNA reads as TGTGCCAGCAGCCAAGAGAGTTATCGAGAGACCCAGTACTTC.

This chain connects TRBV11-3 to TRBJ2-2; TRBD2 is a possible D gene (6 bases). This CDR3 has 16 residues. V was shortened by 1 base and J by 5 bases, with 14 bases between the two germline ends. Germline V gives CDR1 SGHNT, CDR2 YENEEA. The CDR3 region is CASSLGANGGTGELFF. CDR3 sequence (DNA): TGTGCCAGCAGCTTAGGAGCTAACGGGGGAACCGGGGAGCTGTTTTTT.

This chain joins TRBV7-3 and TRBJ2-1, with D possibly TRBD1 on 5 matching bases. Germline-derived CDR1 and CDR2 are SGHTA and FQGTGA. CDR3 length equals 15 residues. V shed 3 bases and J shed 0 bases, with 9 bases lying between them. CDR3 amino acids: CASSLTAGSYNEQFF. CDR3 coding DNA: TGTGCCAGCAGCTTGACAGCCGGCTCCTACAATGAGCAGTTCTTC.

The CDR3 DNA sequence: TGCAGCGTTGACGTCGGGGAGATGAACACTGAAGCTTTCTTT. Translating it yields CSVDVGEMNTEAFF. The chain is built from TRBV29-1 and TRBJ1-1; D is unresolved. CDR1 is SQVTM and CDR2 is ANQGSEA in the germline V gene. Trimming stripped 3 bases from V and 0 bases from J, with 11 bases between. The CDR3 loop spans 14 amino acids.

V and J are TRBV16 and TRBJ1-1; 7 nucleotides line up with TRBD1. V was clipped by 4 bases and J by 6 bases; unmatched bases: 8. Looked up from germline, CDR1 is KGHSY and CDR2 is FQNENV. This CDR3 is built from 14 residues. CDR3 loop: CASSPRRQGAEAFF. DNA of the CDR3: TGTGCCAGCAGCCCACGCCGACAGGGCGCTGAAGCTTTCTTT.

The rearrangement uses TRBV27 and TRBJ2-5, with TRBD2 matching 8 bases. Trimming removed 6 bases from V and 7 bases from J; junction bases left unmatched: 16. CDR1 and CDR2 (germline): MNHEY, SMNVEV (reference sequence). The CDR3 has 16 amino acids. CDR3 region: CASSQGIGGGLRTQYF. CDR3 DNA sequence: TGTGCCAGCAGCCAAGGGATCGGGGGGGGCCTTAGGACCCAGTACTTC.

This chain links TRBV7-8 with TRBJ1-6; D unresolved. The V end lost 5 bases, the J end lost 11 bases, and 22 bases lay between the germline ends. Germline CDR1 is SGHVS and CDR2 is FQNEAQ. The CDR3 is 16 residues long. CDR3 in DNA: TGTGCCAGCAGCCCGGGAGGGCCCGCGATGAGGGCACCCCTCCACTTT. Residues: CASSPGGPAMRAPLHF.

The J gene is TRBJ1-1, the V gene TRBV18; D might be TRBD1 (5 bases). The length of the CDR3 is 15 residues. V gave up 2 bases and J gave up 2 bases, with 12 bases separating them. Germline V lookup: CDR1 KGHSH, CDR2 LQKENI. This CDR3 reads CASSPFSQGNTEAFF. The DNA for the CDR3 is TGTGCCAGCTCACCATTCTCCCAGGGCAACACTGAAGCTTTCTTT.

The chain uses TRBV6-5 and TRBJ1-1, with D possibly being TRBD1 (6 bases). CDR1 and CDR2 from the germline V gene are MNHEY and SVGAGI. The CDR3 is 14 residues long. Trimming cost V 6 bases and J 0 bases, with 11 bases left between them. The DNA for the CDR3 is TGTGCCAGCAGAGCGACAGGTCTGAACACTGAAGCTTTCTTT. This codes for CASRATGLNTEAFF.

This clone was found a few times. The chain employs TRBV4-1 and TRBJ1-1; D is possibly TRBD1 (5 bases). This CDR3 region has 14 residues. Germline values: CDR1 MGHRA, CDR2 YSYEKL. V lost 5 bases, J lost 3 bases, and 13 bases lay in between. The CDR3 sequence: CASSEGAWDTEAFF. CDR3 DNA sequence: TGCGCCAGCAGCGAAGGGGCCTGGGACACTGAAGCTTTCTTT.

The V and J genes are TRBV5-5 and TRBJ2-3; perhaps TRBD2 as D (5 bases). V shed 0 bases and J shed 0 bases, with 8 bases lying between them. Germline V CDR1 and CDR2: SGHKS, YYEKEE (reference sequence). The CDR3 is 15 residues long. CDR3 bases: TGTGCCAGCAGCTTGGAAGCGGCGAGCACAGATACGCAGTATTTT. Encoded protein: CASSLEAASTDTQYF.

The rearrangement joins TRBV9 to TRBJ1-3, with 7 bases matching TRBD1. Germline CDR1 is SGDLS and CDR2 is YYNGEE. V lost 3 bases to trimming and J lost 0 bases; unmatched junction nucleotides: 3. The length of the CDR3 is 15 residues. The CDR3 reads CASSATGSSGNTIYF. The DNA for the CDR3 is TGTGCCAGCAGCGCGACAGGGTCCTCTGGAAACACCATATATTTT.

The chain employs TRBV19 and TRBJ2-7; TRBD2 might be the D (5 bases). Germline CDR1 and CDR2: LNHDA and SQIVND (reference sequence). The germline V and J ends were trimmed by 3 bases and 3 bases, with 12 bases remaining between them. The CDR3 length is 14 residues. CDR3 sequence (DNA): TGTGCCAGTAGTATTGAGGGCCTCAGCTACGAGCAGTACTTC. Translating gives CASSIEGLSYEQYF.

CDR3 protein: CASNPAWDRGEGLANVLTF. For the CDR3, the DNA is TGTGCCAGCAATCCAGCCTGGGACAGGGGCGAGGGCTTGGCCAACGTCCTGACTTTC. The rearrangement joins TRBV28 to TRBJ2-6; 10 bases match TRBD1. The trim removed 7 bases at V and 6 bases at J, leaving 18 bases unmatched. The V gene's germline CDR1 is MDHEN and CDR2 SYDVKM. The CDR3 loop spans 19 amino acids.

This chain connects TRBV10-3 to TRBJ1-1; D unresolved. The CDR3 is 13 amino acids. The V gene lost 7 bases and the J gene lost 4 bases, with 13 bases spanning the gap. Germline V gene lookup returns CDR1 ENHRY and CDR2 SYGVKD. The CDR3 sequence is CAIMAAGGTEAFF. As DNA, the CDR3 is TGTGCCATCATGGCAGCGGGTGGCACTGAAGCTTTCTTT.

V usage is TRBV7-2 and J usage is TRBJ2-7; D gene unclear. The CDR3 consists of 15 residues. V shed 6 bases and J shed 4 bases, with 19 bases lying between them. Germline loops: CDR1 SGHTA, CDR2 FQGNSA. This chain's CDR3 is CASSFSVGTTYEQYF. The CDR3, as DNA: TGTGCCAGCAGTTTCTCCGTTGGAACTACATACGAGCAGTACTTC.

V and J are TRBV7-2 and TRBJ1-5, with D perhaps TRBD1 (5 bases). From germline, CDR1 is SGHTA and CDR2 FQGNSA. The ends were cut back, 7 bases at V and 7 bases at J, with 20 bases in the middle. The CDR3 runs to 15 residues. The CDR3 DNA sequence: TGTGCCAGCAAGATTGGACCGGGCGCAGGGCAGCCCCAGCATTTT. Its translation is CASKIGPGAGQPQHF.

This rearrangement joins TRBV10-3 to TRBJ1-1; TRBD1 might be the D (5 bases). Germline CDR1 is ENHRY and CDR2 is SYGVKD. This CDR3 contains 15 residues. V gave up 4 bases and J gave up 7 bases, with 19 bases separating them. The CDR3 nucleotides read TGTGCCATCAGTGGGGTCGGGACTAACTACGGTGAAGCTTTCTTT. Its protein is CAISGVGTNYGEAFF.

In DNA form, the CDR3 reads TGTGCCAGCAGCTCCCGGGACAGGGTAAATGAAAAACTGTTTTTT. It is translated as CASSSRDRVNEKLFF. This rearrangement joins TRBV3-1 (or the pseudogene TRBV3-2) to TRBJ1-4; 9 nucleotides align to TRBD1. V lost 5 bases, J lost 5 bases, and 6 bases stayed unmatched. The CDR3 is made up of 15 amino acids. Germline lookup yields CDR1 LGHDT and CDR2 YNNKEL (reference sequence).